This entry describes one T cell receptor (beta chain). This sample is drawn from a study of blood T cell repertoires in COVID-19. Under the authors' procedure: Amplification with reference gene primers provided the estimates of nucleated cell counts. Produced via immunoSEQ multiplex PCR; TCRdb's table is partial and in-frame only. V and J calls and clone size are given by that table; D and trimming were obtained from the DNA. The table lists approximately 190,000 clones, about 80% of them singletons, with 4% to 6.5% in the top ten. CDR1 and CDR2 (germline): SGDLS, YYNGEE. This CDR3 has 15 residues. V was pared by 2 bases and J by 0 bases, with 12 bases between.

The V gene is TRBV9, the J gene TRBJ2-7; D is possibly TRBD1 (6 bases). The sample was PBMCs or T cells enriched from blood (not recorded which). The source is a woman aged 55-69 years with acute COVID-19. In nucleotides, the CDR3 is TGTGCCAGCAGCGTCCGGGACACCAGCTCCTACGAGCAGTACTTC. Amino acids: CASSVRDTSSYEQYF.